The 2 T cell receptor beta chains below all came from one sample that was sequenced in a study of prognosis after radiotherapy for stage I lung cancer. The authors amplified TCR beta CDR3 from genomic DNA using two-round multiplex PCR. First-round PCR used primers specific to each TRBV and TRBJ gene. TCRdb independently ran MiXCR on the multiplex PCR reads; one entry per CDR3 protein. The table lists nearly 35,000 distinct CDR3 sequences, around a third of them singletons, with 27% in the top ten. Sample: PBMCs, taken before or after stereotactic body radiation therapy (not recorded which). These TCRs come from a donor aged 50 or older with non-small cell lung cancer.

The chain joins TRBV7-2 to TRBJ2-3; D is unresolved. V was clipped by 6 bases and J by 7 bases, with 14 bases between them. Germline V lookup: CDR1 SGHTA, CDR2 FQGNSA. The CDR3 consists of 13 residues. The CDR3 protein is CASSSEIRHTQYF. The CDR3 nucleotides are TGTGCCAGCAGTTCAGAGATTAGGCATACGCAGTATTTT. Based on the CDR3 plus reference TRBV7-2 and TRBJ2-3, the full variable domain is GAGVSQSPSNKVTEKGKDVELRCDPISGHTALYWYRQSLGQGLEFLIYFQGNSAPDKSGLPSDRFSAERTGGSVSTLTIQRTQQEDSAVYLCASSSEIRHTQYFGPGTRLTVL.

This clonotype was recorded many times. The CDR3: CASSRGQETQYF. CDR3 DNA sequence: TGTGCCAGCAGCAGGGGCCAAGAGACCCAGTACTTC. The V gene is TRBV6-1, the J gene TRBJ2-5; D is perhaps TRBD1 (6 bases). This CDR3 has 12 amino acids. V was trimmed by 6 bases and J by 1 base, leaving 6 bases between them. Germline V gives CDR1 MNHNS, CDR2 SASEGT.